This TCR beta chain was identified in a study of blood T cells in healthy people across ages. Alongside a J-beta primer mix, a sample-barcoded 5' primer served in a second PCR lasting about 6 to 12 cycles. Using its own MiXCR run on the 5' RACE reads, TCRdb lists one record per CDR3 protein. Of over 700,000 distinct CDR3 sequences listed, just under 25% were seen once; the top ten hold around 9.2%. Per individual sample, total RNA of at least 5.5 micrograms was extracted. This CDR3 region has 13 residues. Trimming took 6 bases from V and 6 from J, leaving 15 bases between them. The sample was also reused in another study, on T cells of mothers and their children. In that study: Samples were provided by three healthy Caucasian mothers and their six children. The second PCR used the M1S primer, and this primer added sample barcodes and 2-4 random nucleotides. Normalized overlap was always slightly, never significantly, higher in related than unrelated mother-child pairs.

This rearrangement joins TRBV12-3 or TRBV12-4 to TRBJ2-7; weak D call: TRBD2 (5 bases). The material sequenced was blood. The source of this sequence is a boy aged 5-17 years in good health. The CDR3 DNA sequence: TGTGCCAGCAGCTCGGGATACCGATCCGAGCAGTACTTC. Residues: CASSSGYRSEQYF.